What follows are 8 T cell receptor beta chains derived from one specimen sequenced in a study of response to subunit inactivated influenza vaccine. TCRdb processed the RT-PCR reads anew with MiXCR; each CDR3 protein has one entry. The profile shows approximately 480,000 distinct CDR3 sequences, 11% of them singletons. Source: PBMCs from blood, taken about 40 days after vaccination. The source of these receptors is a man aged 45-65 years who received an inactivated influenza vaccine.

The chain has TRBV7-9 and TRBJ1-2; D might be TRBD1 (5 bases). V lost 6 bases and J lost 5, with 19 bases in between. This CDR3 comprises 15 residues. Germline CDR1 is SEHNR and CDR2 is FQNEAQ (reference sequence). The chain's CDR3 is CASRGDGGSPYGYTF. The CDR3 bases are TGTGCCAGCAGGGGGGACGGGGGAAGTCCTTATGGCTACACCTTC. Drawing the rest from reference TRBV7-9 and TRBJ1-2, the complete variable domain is DTGVSQNPRHKITKRGQNVTFRCDPISEHNRLYWYRQTLGQGPEFLTYFQNEAQLEKSRLLSDRFSAERPKGSFSTLEIQRTEQGDSAMYLCASRGDGGSPYGYTFGSGTRLTVV.

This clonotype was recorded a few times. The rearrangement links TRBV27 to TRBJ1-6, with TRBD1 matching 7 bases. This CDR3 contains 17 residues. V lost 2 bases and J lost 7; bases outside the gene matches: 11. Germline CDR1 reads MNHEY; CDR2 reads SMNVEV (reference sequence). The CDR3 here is CASSLTGTATNNSPLHF. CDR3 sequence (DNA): TGTGCCAGCAGTTTAACCGGGACAGCCACTAACAATTCACCCCTCCACTTT.

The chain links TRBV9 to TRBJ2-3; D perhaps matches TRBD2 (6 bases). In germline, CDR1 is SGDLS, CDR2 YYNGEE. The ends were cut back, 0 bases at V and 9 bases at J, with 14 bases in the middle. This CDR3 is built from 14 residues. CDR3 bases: TGTGCCAGCAGCGTAGGCGGAGCGGGTCGAACGCAGTATTTT. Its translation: CASSVGGAGRTQYF.

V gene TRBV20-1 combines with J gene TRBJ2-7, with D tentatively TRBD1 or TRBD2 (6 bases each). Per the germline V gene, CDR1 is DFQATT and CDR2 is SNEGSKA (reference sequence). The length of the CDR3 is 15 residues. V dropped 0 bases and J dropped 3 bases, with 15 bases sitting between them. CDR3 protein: CSARDRGPVSYEQYF. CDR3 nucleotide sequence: TGCAGTGCTAGAGACCGGGGGCCGGTTAGCTACGAGCAGTACTTC.

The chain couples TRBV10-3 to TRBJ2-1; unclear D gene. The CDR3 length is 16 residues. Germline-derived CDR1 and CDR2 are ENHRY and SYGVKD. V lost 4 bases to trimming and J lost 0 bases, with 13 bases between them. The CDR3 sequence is CAISGFVQSSYNEQFF. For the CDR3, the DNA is TGTGCCATCAGTGGGTTCGTACAGAGCTCCTACAATGAGCAGTTCTTC.

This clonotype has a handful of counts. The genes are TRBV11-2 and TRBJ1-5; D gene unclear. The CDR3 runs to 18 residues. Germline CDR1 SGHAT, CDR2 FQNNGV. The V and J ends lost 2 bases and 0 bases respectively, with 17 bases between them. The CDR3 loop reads CASSLRPGVRSSNQPQHF. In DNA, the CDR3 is TGTGCCAGCAGCTTACGGCCCGGAGTCAGGAGTAGCAATCAGCCCCAGCATTTT.

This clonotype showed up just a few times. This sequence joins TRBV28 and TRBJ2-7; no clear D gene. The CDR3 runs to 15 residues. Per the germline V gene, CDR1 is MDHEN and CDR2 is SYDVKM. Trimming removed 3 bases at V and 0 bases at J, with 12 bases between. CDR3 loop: CASSFGRTTSYEQYF. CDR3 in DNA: TGTGCCAGCAGTTTTGGCAGAACCACCTCCTACGAGCAGTACTTC.

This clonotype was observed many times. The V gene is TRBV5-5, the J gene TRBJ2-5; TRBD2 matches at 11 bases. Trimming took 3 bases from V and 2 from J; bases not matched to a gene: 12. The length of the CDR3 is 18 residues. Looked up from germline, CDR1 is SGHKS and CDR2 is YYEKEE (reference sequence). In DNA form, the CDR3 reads TGTGCCAGCAGCTACGATCTAGCGGGGGGCCTAATACAAGAGACCCAGTACTTC. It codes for CASSYDLAGGLIQETQYF.